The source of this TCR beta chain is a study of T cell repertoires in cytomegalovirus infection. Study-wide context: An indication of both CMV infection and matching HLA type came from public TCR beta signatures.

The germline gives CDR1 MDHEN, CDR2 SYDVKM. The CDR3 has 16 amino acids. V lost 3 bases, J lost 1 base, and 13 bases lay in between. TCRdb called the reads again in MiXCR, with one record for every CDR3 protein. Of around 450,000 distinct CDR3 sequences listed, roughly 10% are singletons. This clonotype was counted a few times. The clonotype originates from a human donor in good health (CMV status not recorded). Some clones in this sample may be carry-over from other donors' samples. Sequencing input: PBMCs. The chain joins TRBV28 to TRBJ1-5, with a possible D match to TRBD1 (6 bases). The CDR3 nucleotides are TGTGCCAGCAGTTTGGTGCAGGGGAGCAGCAATCAGCCCCAGCATTTT. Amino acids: CASSLVQGSSNQPQHF.